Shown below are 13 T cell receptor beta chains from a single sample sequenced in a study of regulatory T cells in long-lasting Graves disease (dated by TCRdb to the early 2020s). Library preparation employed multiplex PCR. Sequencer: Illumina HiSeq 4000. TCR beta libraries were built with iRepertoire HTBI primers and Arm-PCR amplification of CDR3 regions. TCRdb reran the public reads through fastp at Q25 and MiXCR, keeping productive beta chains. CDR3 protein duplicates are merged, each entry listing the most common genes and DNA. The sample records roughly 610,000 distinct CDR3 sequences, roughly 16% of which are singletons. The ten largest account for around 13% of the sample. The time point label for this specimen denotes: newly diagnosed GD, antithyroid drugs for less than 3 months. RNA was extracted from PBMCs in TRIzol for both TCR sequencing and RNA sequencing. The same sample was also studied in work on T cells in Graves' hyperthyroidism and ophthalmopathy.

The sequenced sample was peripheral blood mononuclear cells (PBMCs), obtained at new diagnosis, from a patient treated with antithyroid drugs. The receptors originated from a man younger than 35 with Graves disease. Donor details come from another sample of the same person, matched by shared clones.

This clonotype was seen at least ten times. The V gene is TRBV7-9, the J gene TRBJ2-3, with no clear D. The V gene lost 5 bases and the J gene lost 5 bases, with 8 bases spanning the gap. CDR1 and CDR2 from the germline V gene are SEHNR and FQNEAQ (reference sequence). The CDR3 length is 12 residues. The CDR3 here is CASSPEQDTQYF. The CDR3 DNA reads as TGTGCCAGCAGCCCAGAGCAAGATACGCAGTATTTT. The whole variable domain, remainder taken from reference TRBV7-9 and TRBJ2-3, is DTGVSQNPRHKITKRGQNVTFRCDPISEHNRLYWYRQTLGQGPEFLTYFQNEAQLEKSRLLSDRFSAERPKGSFSTLEIQRTEQGDSAMYLCASSPEQDTQYFGPGTRLTVL.

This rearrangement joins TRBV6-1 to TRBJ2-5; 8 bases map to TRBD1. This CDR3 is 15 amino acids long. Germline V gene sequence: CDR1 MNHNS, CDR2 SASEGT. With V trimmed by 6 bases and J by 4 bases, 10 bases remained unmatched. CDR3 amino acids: CASSATGVSGETQYF. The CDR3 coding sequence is TGTGCCAGCAGCGCGACAGGGGTGTCTGGAGAGACCCAGTACTTC.

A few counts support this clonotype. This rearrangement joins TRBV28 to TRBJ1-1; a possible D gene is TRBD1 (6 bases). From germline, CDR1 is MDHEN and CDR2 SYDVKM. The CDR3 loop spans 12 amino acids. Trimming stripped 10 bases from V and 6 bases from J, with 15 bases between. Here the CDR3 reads CAITGTRPEAFF. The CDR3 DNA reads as TGTGCCATCACGGGGACAAGACCTGAAGCTTTCTTT.

CDR3 region: CASSPLAGGIDTQYF. In DNA, the CDR3 is TGTGCCAGCAGTCCCCTTGCGGGAGGGATAGATACGCAGTATTTT. The chain joins TRBV27 to TRBJ2-3; the match to TRBD2 covers 9 bases. Germline lookup yields CDR1 MNHEY and CDR2 SMNVEV (reference sequence). Trimming at V came to 5 bases and at J to 5 bases, leaving 8 bases not matched to a gene. The CDR3 sequence is 15 residues long.

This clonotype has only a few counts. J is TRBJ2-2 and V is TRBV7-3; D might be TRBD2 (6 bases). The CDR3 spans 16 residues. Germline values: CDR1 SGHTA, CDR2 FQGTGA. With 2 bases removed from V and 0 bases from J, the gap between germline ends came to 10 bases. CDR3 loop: CASSLGAGPNTGELFF. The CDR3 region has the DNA TGTGCCAGCAGCTTAGGGGCGGGGCCGAACACCGGGGAGCTGTTTTTT.

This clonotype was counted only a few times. This CDR3 reads CAWSVGVPDTQYF. Here the CDR3 DNA reads TGTGCCTGGAGTGTTGGCGTGCCAGATACGCAGTATTTT. The gene calls are TRBV30 and TRBJ2-3, with D uncertain. The V and J ends lost 0 bases and 4 bases respectively, with 8 bases between them. The CDR3 spans 13 residues. Germline V gives CDR1 GTSNPN, CDR2 SVGIG (reference sequence).

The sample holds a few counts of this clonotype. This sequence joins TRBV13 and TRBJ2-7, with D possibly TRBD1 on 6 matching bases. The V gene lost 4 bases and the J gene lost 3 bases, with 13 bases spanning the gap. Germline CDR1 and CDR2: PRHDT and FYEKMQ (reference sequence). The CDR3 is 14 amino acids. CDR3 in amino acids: CASSSSDRYYEQYF. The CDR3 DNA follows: TGTGCCAGCAGCTCGTCGGACAGATACTACGAGCAGTACTTC.

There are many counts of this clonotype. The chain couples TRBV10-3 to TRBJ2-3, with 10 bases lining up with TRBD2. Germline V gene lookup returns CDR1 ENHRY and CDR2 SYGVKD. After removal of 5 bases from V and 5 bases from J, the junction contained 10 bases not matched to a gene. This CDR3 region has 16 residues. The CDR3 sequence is CAISFASGSSGDTQYF. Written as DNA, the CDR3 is TGTGCCATCAGTTTTGCTAGCGGGAGTTCGGGAGATACGCAGTATTTT.

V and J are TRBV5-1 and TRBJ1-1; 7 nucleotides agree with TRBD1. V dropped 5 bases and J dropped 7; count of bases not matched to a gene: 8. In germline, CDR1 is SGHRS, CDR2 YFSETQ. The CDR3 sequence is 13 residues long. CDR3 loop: CASSVGRDSEAFF. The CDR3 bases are TGCGCCAGCAGTGTAGGAAGGGACAGTGAAGCTTTCTTT.

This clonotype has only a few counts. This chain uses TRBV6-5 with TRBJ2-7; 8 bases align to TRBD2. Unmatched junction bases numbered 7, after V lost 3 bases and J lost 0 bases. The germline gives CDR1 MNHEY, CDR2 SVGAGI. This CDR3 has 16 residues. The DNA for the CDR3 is TGTGCCAGCAGTTATTCAACTAGCGGACTCTCCTACGAGCAGTACTTC. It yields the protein CASSYSTSGLSYEQYF.

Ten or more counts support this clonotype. CDR3 DNA sequence: TGTGCCAGCATCTTGTTGGGGAGCGGCCCGCAGTTCTTC. Translating it yields CASILLGSGPQFF. The chain carries TRBV6-2 or TRBV6-3 and TRBJ2-1; D possibly corresponds to TRBD2 (5 bases). Trimming took 7 bases from V and 12 from J, leaving 19 bases between them. The germline gives CDR1 MNHEY, CDR2 SVGEGT. The CDR3 runs to 13 residues.

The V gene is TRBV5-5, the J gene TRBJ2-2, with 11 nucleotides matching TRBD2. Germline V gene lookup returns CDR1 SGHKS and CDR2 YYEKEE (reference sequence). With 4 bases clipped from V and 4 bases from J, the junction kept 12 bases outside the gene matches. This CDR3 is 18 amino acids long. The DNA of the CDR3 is TGTGCCAGCAGCCTTCACGTTAGCGGGAGGGCGACCACCGGGGAGCTGTTTTTT. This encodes CASSLHVSGRATTGELFF.

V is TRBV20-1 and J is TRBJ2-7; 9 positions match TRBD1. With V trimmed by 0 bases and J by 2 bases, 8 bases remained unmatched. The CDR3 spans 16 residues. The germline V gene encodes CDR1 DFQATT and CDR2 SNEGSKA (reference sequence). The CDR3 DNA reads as TGCAGTGCTAGAGAACCGGGACAGGGAACAACCTACGAGCAGTACTTC. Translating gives CSAREPGQGTTYEQYF.